These T cell receptor beta chains were read from a single sample in a study of cytomegalovirus exposure and HLA in healthy donors. Libraries were prepared by immunoSEQ multiplex PCR; TCRdb keeps only in-frame clonotypes and omits some of them. The data contain more than 150,000 clones, less than 90% of them singletons. Source material: PBMCs. All receptors derive from a boy aged 10-17 years in good health and CMV-seronegative. Each CDR3 is given with its conserved first and last residue. D genes are given only for firm matches. Where a row states a size, it is once, few, many or the class of an expanded clone; other rows omit it.

size | J | length | V | D | CDR3 | DNA
NA | TRBJ2-5 | 15 | TRBV19 | TRBD1 | CASSNWDSEKETQYF | TGTGCCAGTAGTAATTGGGACAGTGAGAAAGAGACCCAGTACTTC
NA | TRBJ1-2 | 11 | TRBV30 | NA | CAWEGNYGYTF | TGTGCCTGGGAGGGTAACTATGGCTACACCTTC
NA | TRBJ2-4 | 14 | TRBV5-4 | NA | CASSTRVAKNIQYF | TGTGCCAGCAGCACTCGGGTAGCCAAAAACATTCAGTACTTC
few | TRBJ1-1 | 14 | TRBV5-4 | NA | CASSLELLNTEAFF | TGTGCCAGCAGCTTGGAACTTCTGAACACTGAAGCTTTCTTT
NA | TRBJ2-7 | 14 | TRBV7-2 | NA | CASSPRDSSYEQYF | TGTGCCAGCAGCCCTCGGGACTCTTCCTACGAGCAGTACTTC
once | TRBJ2-5 | 15 | TRBV5-1 | TRBD2 | CASSRLAGGQETQYF | TGCGCCAGCAGCCGACTAGCGGGAGGCCAAGAGACCCAGTACTTC
NA | TRBJ2-7 | 16 | TRBV5-4 | TRBD2 | CASSLGLAGGRDEQYF | TGTGCCAGCAGCTTGGGACTAGCGGGAGGAAGGGACGAGCAGTACTTC
NA | TRBJ2-7 | 13 | TRBV6-5 | NA | CASTQAGMYEQYF | TGTGCCAGCACCCAGGCAGGGATGTACGAGCAGTACTTC
NA | TRBJ1-2 | 13 | TRBV28 | NA | CATHPGWDYGYTF | TGTGCCACCCACCCGGGGTGGGACTATGGCTACACCTTC
NA | TRBJ1-4 | 13 | TRBV7-2 | NA | CASSLGQGGRLFF | TGTGCCAGCAGCTTAGGGCAGGGAGGGAGACTGTTTTTT
NA | TRBJ1-2 | 17 | TRBV9 | TRBD1 | CASSAGTGIDRLYGYTF | TGTGCCAGCAGCGCCGGGACAGGGATCGATCGTCTCTATGGCTACACCTTC
NA | TRBJ1-2 | 15 | TRBV5-6 | NA | CASSLVGAGGYGYTF | TGTGCCAGCAGCTTGGTTGGGGCAGGCGGCTATGGCTACACCTTC
NA | TRBJ2-5 | 19 | TRBV11-2 | TRBD2 | CASSRTSGRPRVMTETQYF | TGTGCCAGCAGCCGGACTAGCGGGAGGCCACGGGTTATGACAGAGACCCAGTACTTC
NA | TRBJ2-1 | 12 | TRBV7-9 | NA | CASSTRGNEQFF | TGTGCCAGCAGCACGAGGGGGAATGAGCAGTTCTTC
few | TRBJ2-1 | 15 | TRBV2 | TRBD2 | CASSPVSGRYNEQFF | TGTGCCAGCAGTCCGGTTAGCGGGAGATACAATGAGCAGTTCTTC
NA | TRBJ2-3 | 16 | TRBV27 | TRBD2 | CASSFWRGAGADTQYF | TGTGCCAGCAGTTTTTGGCGGGGGGCCGGGGCAGATACGCAGTATTTT
NA | TRBJ1-2 | 14 | TRBV30 | TRBD1 | CAWSVWGQGNGYTF | TGTGCCTGGAGTGTTTGGGGACAGGGCAATGGCTACACCTTC
NA | TRBJ2-7 | 17 | TRBV5-1 | TRBD2 | CASSPISGGVKLYEQYF | TGCGCCAGCAGCCCGATCTCGGGAGGAGTTAAACTTTACGAGCAGTACTTC
NA | TRBJ1-5 | 15 | TRBV27 | NA | CASSPLGGRHQPQHF | TGTGCCAGCAGTCCCCTGGGGGGACGACATCAGCCCCAGCATTTT
NA | TRBJ2-7 | 15 | TRBV5-1 | TRBD2 | CASSLGTSGISGQYF | TGCGCCAGCAGCTTGGGGACTAGCGGGATAAGTGGGCAGTACTTC
NA | TRBJ1-5 | 15 | TRBV7-6 | NA | CASSSRVGGNQPQHF | TGTGCCAGCAGCTCCAGGGTTGGGGGCAATCAGCCCCAGCATTTT
NA | TRBJ1-1 | 15 | TRBV7-9 | NA | CASSSSGTPNTEAFF | TGTGCCAGCAGCTCATCCGGGACACCGAACACTGAAGCTTTCTTT
NA | TRBJ1-5 | 14 | TRBV5-8 | NA | CASSPGHRNQPQHF | TGTGCCAGCAGCCCGGGACATCGCAATCAGCCCCAGCATTTT
NA | TRBJ2-7 | 14 | TRBV7-9 | TRBD2 | CASSTGLAGSEQYF | TGTGCCAGCAGCACGGGACTAGCGGGAAGCGAGCAGTACTTC
NA | TRBJ1-2 | 15 | TRBV9 | NA | CASTRFKAGGYGYTF | TGTGCCAGCACCCGGTTCAAGGCGGGAGGATATGGCTACACCTTC
NA | TRBJ1-2 | 14 | TRBV6-5 | TRBD1 | CASTRDRRAYGYTF | TGTGCCAGCACCAGGGACAGACGAGCTTATGGCTACACCTTC
NA | TRBJ1-5 | 16 | TRBV7-9 | TRBD1 | CSSSLVGQGVNQPQHF | TGTTCCAGCAGCTTAGTCGGGCAGGGGGTCAATCAGCCCCAGCATTTT
NA | TRBJ1-2 | 13 | TRBV6-5 | TRBD1 | CASRRQGRAGYTF | TGTGCCAGCAGGCGACAGGGGCGGGCTGGCTACACCTTC
few | TRBJ2-5 | 13 | TRBV18 | NA | CASSPPGPETQYF | TGTGCCAGCTCACCACCGGGCCCAGAGACCCAGTACTTC
NA | TRBJ2-6 | 14 | TRBV29-1 | NA | CSVFLISGANVLTF | TGCAGCGTGTTCCTTATCTCTGGGGCCAACGTCCTGACTTTC
NA | TRBJ2-1 | 15 | TRBV9 | TRBD1 | CASSDGQGPHNEQFF | TGTGCCAGCAGCGACGGACAGGGTCCCCACAATGAGCAGTTCTTC
NA | TRBJ2-5 | 15 | TRBV7-6 | TRBD2 | CASSLGVAGQETQYF | TGTGCCAGCAGCTTAGGGGTAGCGGGGCAAGAGACCCAGTACTTC
NA | TRBJ2-2 | 14 | TRBV9 | NA | CASSVRVNTGELFF | TGTGCCAGCAGCGTGCGGGTGAACACCGGGGAGCTGTTTTTT
NA | TRBJ1-4 | 14 | TRBV5-6 | TRBD1 | CASSVTGAGEKLFF | TGTGCCAGCAGCGTCACAGGGGCTGGTGAAAAACTGTTTTTT
NA | TRBJ1-3 | 15 | TRBV18 | NA | CASSPVNTVVDTIYF | TGTGCCAGCTCACCTGTAAACACCGTCGTGGACACCATATATTTT
once | TRBJ1-2 | 14 | TRBV2 | TRBD1 | CAGTETITNYGYTF | TGTGCCGGGACAGAGACAATTACGAACTATGGCTACACCTTC
NA | TRBJ1-2 | 17 | TRBV11-3 | NA | CASSPIPNGQLPYGYTF | TGTGCCAGCAGCCCCATACCGAACGGACAGTTGCCTTATGGCTACACCTTC
NA | TRBJ1-2 | 15 | TRBV15 | NA | CATRGEGGADYGYTF | TGTGCCACCAGAGGGGAGGGGGGTGCGGACTATGGCTACACCTTC
once | TRBJ1-2 | 13 | TRBV11-2 | TRBD1 | CASSLGTGAVYTF | TGTGCCAGCAGTTTAGGGACAGGCGCCGTTTACACCTTC
NA | TRBJ2-7 | 18 | TRBV5-1 | TRBD1 | CASSLAIFVDRGSYEQYF | TGCGCCAGCAGCTTGGCCATCTTCGTAGACAGGGGTTCCTACGAGCAGTACTTC
NA | TRBJ2-7 | 15 | TRBV19 | TRBD1 | CASSIRGGISYEQYF | TGTGCCAGTAGTATTAGAGGGGGCATTTCCTACGAGCAGTACTTC
NA | TRBJ2-7 | 12 | TRBV7-3 | NA | CASGHGGNEQYF | TGTGCCAGCGGGCATGGCGGGAACGAGCAGTACTTC
NA | TRBJ2-7 | 16 | TRBV7-9 | TRBD1 | CASSAYTGTGTYEQYF | TGTGCCAGCAGCGCCTATACCGGGACAGGGACCTACGAGCAGTACTTC
NA | TRBJ2-4 | 16 | TRBV5-8 | TRBD2 | CASGGGIGLAKNIQYF | TGTGCCAGCGGCGGGGGAATAGGGTTAGCCAAAAACATTCAGTACTTC
NA | TRBJ2-1 | 16 | TRBV2 | TRBD2 | CASLSGLGAQNNEQFF | TGTGCCAGCCTATCGGGACTAGGGGCCCAGAACAATGAGCAGTTCTTC
NA | TRBJ1-1 | 11 | TRBV30 | TRBD1 | CAWKRGRRAFF | TGTGCCTGGAAAAGGGGGCGCCGAGCTTTCTTT
NA | TRBJ1-2 | 14 | TRBV18 | TRBD1 | CASSPERQGEGYTF | TGTGCCAGCTCACCCGAACGACAGGGGGAAGGCTACACCTTC